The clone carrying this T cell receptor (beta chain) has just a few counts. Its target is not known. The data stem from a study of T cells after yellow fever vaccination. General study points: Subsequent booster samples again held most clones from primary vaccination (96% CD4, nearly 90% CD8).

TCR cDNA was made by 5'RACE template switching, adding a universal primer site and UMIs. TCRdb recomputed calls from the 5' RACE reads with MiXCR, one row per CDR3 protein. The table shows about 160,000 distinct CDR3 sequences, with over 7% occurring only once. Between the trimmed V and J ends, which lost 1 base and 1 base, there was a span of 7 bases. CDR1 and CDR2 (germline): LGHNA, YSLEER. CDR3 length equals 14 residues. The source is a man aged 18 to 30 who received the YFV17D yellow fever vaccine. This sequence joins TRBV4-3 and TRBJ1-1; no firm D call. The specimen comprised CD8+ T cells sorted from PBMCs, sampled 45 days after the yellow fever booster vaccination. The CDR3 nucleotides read TGCGCCAGCAGCCAAGTGAGGGCGAACACTGAAGCTTTCTTT. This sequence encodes CASSQVRANTEAFF.